These 22 T cell receptor beta chains share one sample of origin, sequenced in a study of vaccination effects on CD4 cells after COVID-19. Sequencing was performed with immunoSEQ multiplex PCR; in TCRdb, only in-frame clones are kept and a portion is missing. The sample lists approximately 50,000 clones, about four fifths occurring once. No antigen has been assigned to these receptors. Sequencing followed a ViraFEST assay step that expanded antigen-specific CD4+ T cells with viral peptide pools. Isolation of CD4+ T cells took place after 10 to 11 days of culture. In the vaccine recipients, nucleocapsid antibodies were negative and there was no prior SARS-CoV-2 infection. Sequences were derived from CD4+ T cells from PBMCs cultured with HCoV-OC43 spike peptides, sampled before COVID-19 vaccination. Documented subset: HCoV-OC43 spike overlapping peptide pool stimulation. The receptors come from a human donor who received a COVID-19 vaccine.

This chain connects TRBV7-2 to TRBJ1-1; D may be TRBD1 (5 bases). Trimming left V 4 bases short and J 0 bases short, with 9 bases between. Germline V lookup: CDR1 SGHTA, CDR2 FQGNSA. CDR3 length: 14 amino acids. The CDR3 DNA is TGTGCCAGCAGCTCGGGACGGTTGAACACTGAAGCTTTCTTT. This translates into CASSSGRLNTEAFF.

V is TRBV2 and J is TRBJ2-7; TRBD1 is a possible D gene (6 bases). V lost 2 bases and J 5 bases, leaving 13 bases between the germline ends. CDR1 SNHLY and CDR2 FYNNEI come from the germline V gene. This CDR3 spans 14 amino acids. CDR3 sequence (DNA): TGTGCCAGCAGTGAAATCAGGGGTATCGACGAGCAGTACGTC. It yields the protein CASSEIRGIDEQYV.

This chain joins TRBV5-1 and TRBJ2-5, with 10 bases identical to TRBD2. This CDR3 is built from 14 residues. Germline CDR1 and CDR2: SGHRS and YFSETQ. With V trimmed by 5 bases and J by 6 bases, 7 bases remained unmatched. The CDR3 coding sequence is TGCGCCAGCAGTTTAGGGACTAGCGAAAAGACCCAGTACTTC. Protein product: CASSLGTSEKTQYF. The full variable domain, completed using reference TRBV5-1 and TRBJ2-5, is KAGVTQTPRYLIKTRGQQVTLSCSPISGHRSVSWYQQTPGQGLQFLFEYFSETQRNKGNFPGRFSGRQFSNSRSEMNVSTLELGDSALYLCASSLGTSEKTQYFGPGTRLLVL.

The chain is built from TRBV6-2 or TRBV6-3 and TRBJ2-2; no firm D call. V dropped 4 bases and J dropped 0 bases, with 12 bases sitting between them. The CDR3 has 16 residues. Germline V gene lookup returns CDR1 MNHEY and CDR2 SVGEGT. CDR3 in amino acids: CASSFYSPTNTGELFF. The CDR3 DNA reads TGTGCCAGCAGTTTTTACAGCCCAACGAACACCGGGGAGCTGTTTTTT.

The V and J genes are TRBV5-1 and TRBJ2-5; 7 bases agree with TRBD1. Unmatched junction bases numbered 10, after V lost 4 bases and J lost 4 bases. The CDR3 consists of 15 residues. Looked up from germline, CDR1 is SGHRS and CDR2 is YFSETQ. CDR3 coding DNA: TGCGCCAGCAGCGACGAAAGCGCAGGGGGAGAGACCCAGTACTTC. Residues: CASSDESAGGETQYF.

The chain couples TRBV7-8 to TRBJ1-5, with TRBD1 as a possible D gene (6 bases). Germline CDR1 is SGHVS and CDR2 is FQNEAQ. The CDR3 is 14 residues long. V was trimmed by 2 bases and J by 2 bases, leaving 7 bases between them. In DNA form, the CDR3 reads TGTGCCAGCAGCTTAAACAGGGGCAATCAGCCCCAGCATTTT. Amino acid sequence: CASSLNRGNQPQHF. Complete variable domain (other parts from reference TRBV7-8 and TRBJ1-5): GAGVSQSPRYKVAKRGQDVALRCDPISGHVSLFWYQQALGQGPEFLTYFQNEAQLDKSGLPSDRFFAERPEGSVSTLKIQRTQQEDSAVYLCASSLNRGNQPQHFGDGTRLSIL.

This sequence joins TRBV9 and TRBJ2-3; D might be TRBD2 (6 bases). V was trimmed by 2 bases and J by 3 bases, leaving 7 bases between them. Germline V gives CDR1 SGDLS, CDR2 YYNGEE. The CDR3 runs to 13 residues. CDR3 loop: CASSVRGTDTQYF. CDR3 DNA: TGTGCCAGCAGCGTGCGGGGAACAGATACGCAGTATTTT.

The CDR3: CASRYDGYNEQFF. DNA for the CDR3: TGCGCCAGCAGATATGACGGATACAATGAGCAGTTCTTC. The chain joins TRBV5-1 to TRBJ2-1; the D is unclear. Trimming removed 5 bases from V and 4 bases from J, with 10 bases in between. The CDR3 covers 13 residues. The germline V gene encodes CDR1 SGHRS and CDR2 YFSETQ.

The CDR3 sequence: CASSGDRGRQETQYF. CDR3 DNA: TGTGCCAGCAGTGGGGACCGAGGGCGGCAAGAGACCCAGTACTTC. This rearrangement joins TRBV2 to TRBJ2-5; either TRBD1 or TRBD2 may fit D (5 bases each). The V end lost 4 bases, the J end lost 2 bases, and 14 bases lay between the germline ends. Germline V gives CDR1 SNHLY, CDR2 FYNNEI. This CDR3 region has 15 residues.

The CDR3 nucleotides are TGTGCCAGCAGCGTGGCCAGCGGGGGGGATACTGAGCAGTTCTTC. It specifies CASSVASGGDTEQFF. The chain recombines TRBV9 with TRBJ2-1, with TRBD2 matching over 10 bases. The CDR3 length is 15 residues. Per germline, CDR1 SGDLS and CDR2 YYNGEE. V trimming: 2 bases; J trimming: 9 bases; junction bases outside the gene matches: 8. The variable domain in full, with the rest retrieved from reference TRBV9 and TRBJ2-1, is DSGVTQTPKHLITATGQRVTLRCSPRSGDLSVYWYQQSLDQGLQFLIQYYNGEERAKGNILERFSAQQFPDLHSELNLSSLELGDSALYFCASSVASGGDTEQFFGPGTRLTVL.

This rearrangement joins TRBV6-5 to TRBJ1-2; D perhaps matches TRBD1 (6 bases). Germline loops: CDR1 MNHEY, CDR2 SVGAGI. The CDR3 extends over 11 amino acids. The germline V and J ends were trimmed by 6 bases and 7 bases, with 9 bases remaining between them. CDR3 in amino acids: CASSTGSGYTF. CDR3 DNA sequence: TGTGCCAGCAGCACAGGGTCTGGCTACACCTTC.

The V and J genes are TRBV18 and TRBJ2-7; 9 bases agree with TRBD1. Germline V gene data show CDR1 as KGHSH and CDR2 as LQKENI. The trim removed 3 bases at V and 7 bases at J, leaving 7 bases unmatched. The length of the CDR3 is 14 residues. CDR3 loop: CASSPSGQGREQYV. The CDR3 region has the DNA TGTGCCAGCTCACCGTCGGGACAGGGTAGAGAGCAGTACGTC.

J is TRBJ2-3 and V is TRBV24-1; D is unclear. CDR3 size: 13 residues. The V gene lost 2 bases and the J gene lost 5 bases, with 7 bases spanning the gap. From germline, CDR1 is KGHDR and CDR2 SFDVKD. The CDR3 coding sequence is TGTGCCACCAGTGATTCCCTCGGAGATACGCAGTATTTT. Amino acids: CATSDSLGDTQYF.

CDR3 loop: CASSPGQGHGEQYV. In DNA, the CDR3 is TGTGCCAGCAGCCCCGGACAGGGCCATGGAGAGCAGTACGTC. The rearrangement links TRBV3-1 (or the pseudogene TRBV3-2) to TRBJ2-7; 8 positions agree with TRBD1. V lost 4 bases, J lost 7 bases, and 9 bases stayed unmatched. The CDR3 loop spans 14 amino acids. Germline assignment: CDR1 LGHDT and CDR2 YNNKEL (reference sequence).

This chain joins TRBV7-3 and TRBJ1-6; unclear D gene. This CDR3 comprises 13 residues. V shed 8 bases and J shed 7 bases, with 12 bases lying between them. Looked up from germline, CDR1 is SGHTA and CDR2 is FQGTGA. The CDR3 region has the DNA TGTGCCAGCGGAAGAGATGGAAATTCACCCCTCCACTTT. This gives the protein CASGRDGNSPLHF.

The chain employs TRBV7-2 and TRBJ2-1; D may be TRBD2 (6 bases). Germline-derived CDR1 and CDR2 are SGHTA and FQGNSA. The CDR3 runs 15 residues. V lost 0 bases to trimming and J lost 2 bases, with 8 bases between them. Here the CDR3 reads CASSLAASAYNEQFF. CDR3 nucleotide sequence: TGTGCCAGCAGCTTAGCGGCTAGCGCCTACAATGAGCAGTTCTTC.

This clone has a single count. This chain joins TRBV7-2 and TRBJ1-6, with 11 bases aligning to TRBD1. J was trimmed by 9 bases and V by 3 bases; bases with no gene match: 10. The germline V gene has CDR1 SGHTA and CDR2 FQGNSA. The CDR3 is 17 amino acids. The CDR3 spells CASSFSTAGTGGSPLHF. CDR3 nucleotides: TGTGCCAGCAGCTTTTCAACTGCCGGGACAGGGGGTTCACCCCTCCACTTT.

The V and J genes are TRBV9 and TRBJ1-6; no clear D gene. This CDR3 has 14 amino acids. Trimming removed 2 bases at V and 5 bases at J, with 8 bases between. Germline values: CDR1 SGDLS, CDR2 YYNGEE. In nucleotides, the CDR3 is TGTGCCAGCAGCGTTTTGGTGGATAATTCACCCCTCCACTTT. It encodes CASSVLVDNSPLHF.

The chain is built from TRBV4-2 and TRBJ2-1; 9 bases align to TRBD2. The germline CDR1 and CDR2 sequences are LGHNA and YNFKEQ. Losses at the gene ends were 1 base for V and 6 bases for J; bases not matched to a gene: 7. CDR3 length equals 16 residues. CDR3 bases: TGTGCCAGCAGCCAAGGTCCCGGCGGGGGGGCCAATGAGCAGTTCTTC. Amino acid sequence: CASSQGPGGGANEQFF.

This chain links TRBV19 with TRBJ1-2; D gene ambiguous. Deletions cut 4 bases from V and 4 bases from J, with 4 bases between. Looked up from germline, CDR1 is LNHDA and CDR2 is SQIVND (reference sequence). The CDR3 loop spans 11 amino acids. CDR3 nucleotide sequence: TGTGCCAGTAGTACACCCTATGGCTACACCTTC. This encodes CASSTPYGYTF. The complete variable domain, with remaining parts taken from reference TRBV19 and TRBJ1-2, reads DGGITQSPKYLFRKEGQNVTLSCEQNLNHDAMYWYRQDPGQGLRLIYYSQIVNDFQKGDIAEGYSVSREKKESFPLTVTSAQKNPTAFYLCASSTPYGYTFGSGTRLTVV.

The chain joins TRBV9 to TRBJ1-4, with D perhaps matching TRBD1 (5 bases). The V end lost 2 bases, the J end lost 4 bases, and 21 bases lay between the germline ends. Germline CDR1 SGDLS, CDR2 YYNGEE. The CDR3 has 18 residues. CDR3 sequence: CASSVGGAGMVFNEKLFF. The CDR3 DNA reads as TGTGCCAGCAGCGTCGGAGGGGCTGGCATGGTCTTTAATGAAAAACTGTTTTTT.

This chain connects TRBV7-2 to TRBJ1-2, with a tentative D call TRBD1 (5 bases). CDR1 SGHTA and CDR2 FQGNSA come from the germline V gene. The V end was cut by 1 base, the J end by 4 bases, with 10 bases between. The CDR3 contains 14 residues. CDR3 nucleotides: TGTGCCAGCAGCTTAGACCTGGGGCCCTATGGCTACACCTTC. It is translated as CASSLDLGPYGYTF.